This entry features one T cell receptor (beta chain) sequence. The protocol was immunoSEQ multiplex PCR, while the TCRdb copy is restricted to in-frame clones and leaves out a portion. The top ten hold 4.5% to 7% of the sample, which has roughly 300,000 clones, 70% to 90% seen once. The data belong to a study of blood T cell repertoires in COVID-19. For the study at large: Nucleic acid was either cDNA or gDNA, and it came from T cells, B-cell-depleted T cells, or PBMCs.

Trimming cost V 2 bases and J 2 bases, with 6 bases left between them. The CDR3 extends over 13 amino acids. Germline V gene data show CDR1 as LGHNA and CDR2 as YSLEER. This clonotype was sampled from a woman aged 30 to 39 who had recovered from COVID-19. The V call is TRBV4-3, the J call TRBJ1-2; D call uncertain. Source material: PBMCs or T cells enriched from blood (not recorded which). The CDR3 loop is CASSQTANYGYTF. The CDR3 DNA follows: TGCGCCAGCAGCCAAACAGCCAACTATGGCTACACCTTC.